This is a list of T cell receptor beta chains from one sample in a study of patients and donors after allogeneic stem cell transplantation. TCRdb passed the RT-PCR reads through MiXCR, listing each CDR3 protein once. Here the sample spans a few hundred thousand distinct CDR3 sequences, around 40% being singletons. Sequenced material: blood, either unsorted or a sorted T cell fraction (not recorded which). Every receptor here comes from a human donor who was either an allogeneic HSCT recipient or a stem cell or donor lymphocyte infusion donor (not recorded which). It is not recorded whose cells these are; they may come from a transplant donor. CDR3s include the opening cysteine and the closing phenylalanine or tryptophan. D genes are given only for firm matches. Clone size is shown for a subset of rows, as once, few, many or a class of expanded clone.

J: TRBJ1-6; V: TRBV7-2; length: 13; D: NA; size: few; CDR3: CASSLGGASPLHF; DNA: TGTGCCAGCAGCTTAGGTGGCGCTTCACCCCTCCACTTT
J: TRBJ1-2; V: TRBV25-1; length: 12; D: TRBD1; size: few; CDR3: CASSPPGGGYTF; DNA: TGTGCCAGCAGTCCTCCAGGGGGCGGCTACACCTTC
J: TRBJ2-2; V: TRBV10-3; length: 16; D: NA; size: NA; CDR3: CAISESGGSNTGELFF; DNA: TGTGCCATCAGTGAGTCGGGCGGTTCGAACACCGGGGAGCTGTTTTTT
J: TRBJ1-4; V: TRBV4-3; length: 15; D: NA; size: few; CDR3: CASSQDLGLREKLFF; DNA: TGCGCCAGCAGCCAAGATTTGGGGCTGAGAGAAAAACTGTTTTTT
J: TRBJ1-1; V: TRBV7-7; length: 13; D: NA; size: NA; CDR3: CASSSDYNTEAFF; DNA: TGTGCCAGCAGCTCAGACTATAACACTGAAGCTTTCTTT
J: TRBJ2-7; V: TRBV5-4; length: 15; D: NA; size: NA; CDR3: CASSLDMLSSYEQYF; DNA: TGTGCCAGCAGCTTGGATATGCTAAGCTCCTACGAGCAGTACTTC
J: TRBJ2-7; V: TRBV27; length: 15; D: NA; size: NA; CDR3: CASSFGHFGSYEQYF; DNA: TGTGCCAGCAGCTTTGGACACTTTGGCTCCTACGAGCAGTACTTC
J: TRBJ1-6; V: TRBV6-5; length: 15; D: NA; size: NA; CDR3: CASSYDPSYNSPLHF; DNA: TGTGCCAGCAGTTACGACCCCTCCTATAATTCACCCCTCCACTTT
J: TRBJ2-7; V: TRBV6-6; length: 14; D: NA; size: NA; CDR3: CASCYSLGPYEQYF; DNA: TGTGCCAGCTGTTACTCCTTAGGGCCGTACGAGCAGTACTTC
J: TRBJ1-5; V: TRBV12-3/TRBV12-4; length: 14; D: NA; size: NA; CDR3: CASSFGSQTRPQHF; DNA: TGTGCCAGCAGTTTCGGTAGTCAGACCCGGCCCCAGCATTTT
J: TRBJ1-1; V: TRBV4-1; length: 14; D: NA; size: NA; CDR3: CASSQVPVNTEAFF; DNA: TGCGCCAGCAGCCAAGTGCCTGTTAACACTGAAGCTTTCTTT